One and the same sample provided the 22 T cell receptor beta chains below, sequenced in a study of CXCR3-negative and CXCR3-positive naive CD8 T cells (dated by TCRdb to about 2019). These reads were obtained on a NextSeq 550. The Human TCR Profiling Kit (MiLaboratory) was used to make UMI-labeled 5' RACE TRB cDNA libraries. With the reads reprocessed by TCRdb, a single entry stands for each CDR3 protein sequence and no DNA is reported. The table of this sample itemizes tens of thousands of distinct CDR3 sequences. The top ten hold around a fifth of the sample. Sequenced: memory CD8+ T cells from blood. The sample's cell subset or site, from its label and the paper: conventional CD8+ memory T cells (TMEM), sorted as controls. All receptors derive from a human donor in good health. Some clones in this sample may be carry-over from other donors' samples.

The chain is built from TRBV19 and TRBJ2-7; as DNA is missing, the TRBD2 call by TCRdb cannot be tested. The CDR3 covers 20 residues. Germline CDR1 reads LNHDA; CDR2 reads SQIVND (reference sequence). The CDR3 reads CASSTFSGTSGRFPPYEQYF.

According to its frequency, this clonotype is medium-sized (0.01 to 0.1%). The CDR3 loop is CASSHGQDGDTEAFF. The genes are TRBV4-3 and TRBJ1-1; TCRdb returns TRBD1, unconfirmable since there is no DNA. Germline CDR1 reads LGHNA; CDR2 reads YSLEER. The CDR3 is 15 amino acids.

The V gene is TRBV21-1, the J gene TRBJ2-7; TCRdb names TRBD1, which stays unverified in the absence of DNA. TRBV21-1 is assigned pseudogene status. This CDR3 spans 15 amino acids. CDR3 amino acids: CASSKWGQEAYEQYF.

The chain uses TRBV7-3 and TRBJ2-1; the D call from TCRdb, TRBD1, cannot be confirmed without DNA. Germline CDR1 and CDR2: SGHTA and FQGTGA. This CDR3 is built from 17 residues. The CDR3 sequence is CASRPGNGFSSYNEQFF. The full variable domain, its missing parts supplied by reference TRBV7-3 and TRBJ2-1, is GAGVSQTPSNKVTEKGKYVELRCDPISGHTALYWYRQSLGQGPEFLIYFQGTGAADDSGLPNDRFFAVRPEGSVSTLKIQRTERGDSAVYLCASRPGNGFSSYNEQFFGPGTRLTVL.

The genes are TRBV7-9 and TRBJ1-5. This CDR3 has 15 residues. Germline CDR1 reads SEHNR; CDR2 reads FQNEAQ (reference sequence). This CDR3 reads CASSAPGFSNQPQHF.

The chain has TRBV7-2 and TRBJ1-6. This CDR3 region has 17 residues. Per germline, CDR1 SGHTA and CDR2 FQGNSA. CDR3 amino acids: CASSLDTLTSYNSPLHF.

The chain carries TRBV5-1 and TRBJ1-1. From germline, CDR1 is SGHRS and CDR2 YFSETQ. This CDR3 comprises 11 residues. The CDR3 sequence is CASSRSGEAFF. The variable domain in full, completed from reference TRBV5-1 and TRBJ1-1, reads KAGVTQTPRYLIKTRGQQVTLSCSPISGHRSVSWYQQTPGQGLQFLFEYFSETQRNKGNFPGRFSGRQFSNSRSEMNVSTLELGDSALYLCASSRSGEAFFGQGTRLTVV.

The rearrangement uses TRBV28 and TRBJ2-3; absent DNA, TCRdb's TRBD1 call cannot be checked. Germline V gene data show CDR1 as MDHEN and CDR2 as SYDVKM. This CDR3 spans 14 amino acids. The CDR3 here is CASSLGGVADTQYF. Full variable domain (missing parts from reference TRBV28 and TRBJ2-3): DVKVTQSSRYLVKRTGEKVFLECVQDMDHENMFWYRQDPGLGLRLIYFSYDVKMKEKGDIPEGYSVSREKKERFSLILESASTNQTSMYLCASSLGGVADTQYFGPGTRLTVL.

The chain has TRBV7-7 and TRBJ1-5. This CDR3 is 20 amino acids long. Germline V lookup: CDR1 SSHAT, CDR2 FNYEAQ (reference sequence). CDR3 residues: CASSPLPFLYRENSNQPQHF.

The chain links TRBV7-8 to TRBJ2-3. This CDR3 contains 13 residues. Germline loops: CDR1 SGHVS, CDR2 FQNEAQ. The CDR3 loop reads CASSPDLTDTQYF.

J is TRBJ1-6 and V is TRBV14; checking the TCRdb D call of TRBD1 is not possible without DNA. This CDR3 has 13 amino acids. Germline values: CDR1 SGHDN, CDR2 FVKESK. The CDR3: CASSQRGNSPLHF.

The gene calls are TRBV12-3 or TRBV12-4 and TRBJ2-1; TCRdb outputs TRBD1, but without DNA this stays unchecked. The CDR3 sequence is 12 residues long. The chain's CDR3 is CASRDSQNEQFF.

The CDR3 here is CASSQDPGTGGTYGYTF. The chain uses TRBV4-3 and TRBJ1-2; checking the TCRdb D call of TRBD1 is not possible without DNA. Germline lookup yields CDR1 LGHNA and CDR2 YSLEER. CDR3 length equals 17 residues.

The genes are TRBV29-1 and TRBJ2-1; TCRdb outputs TRBD2, but without DNA this stays unchecked. CDR1 SQVTM and CDR2 ANQGSEA come from the germline V gene. The CDR3 spans 14 residues. The CDR3 spells CSVGTSLSYNEQFF.

This chain links TRBV7-9 with TRBJ2-1; TCRdb returns TRBD1, unconfirmable since there is no DNA. The germline gives CDR1 SEHNR, CDR2 FQNEAQ (reference sequence). This CDR3 spans 13 amino acids. CDR3 protein: CATVRGAYNEQFF. The full variable domain, completed using reference TRBV7-9 and TRBJ2-1, is DTGVSQNPRHKITKRGQNVTFRCDPISEHNRLYWYRQTLGQGPEFLTYFQNEAQLEKSRLLSDRFSAERPKGSFSTLEIQRTEQGDSAMYLCATVRGAYNEQFFGPGTRLTVL.

The V and J genes are TRBV4-1 and TRBJ1-2; TCRdb designates TRBD1, a call that cannot be tested without DNA. This CDR3 has 16 amino acids. The germline gives CDR1 MGHRA, CDR2 YSYEKL. This CDR3 reads CASSPLTGTTNYGYTF.

J is TRBJ2-1 and V is TRBV6-2 or TRBV6-3; with no DNA, the TCRdb D assignment of TRBD2 cannot be verified. The CDR3 sequence is 14 residues long. Per germline, CDR1 MNHEY and CDR2 SVGEGT. CDR3 in amino acids: CASSYSGLHNEQFF.

The CDR3 sequence: CASTHGGGLDEQFF. The gene calls are TRBV28 and TRBJ2-1; the TCRdb D gene call, TRBD1, has no DNA to confirm it. Germline V gene sequence: CDR1 MDHEN, CDR2 SYDVKM. The CDR3 has 14 residues.

The chain joins TRBV20-1 to TRBJ2-7; TCRdb's D call, TRBD2, is unchecked because there is no DNA. CDR3 length: 13 amino acids. Germline V gene data show CDR1 as DFQATT and CDR2 as SNEGSKA (reference sequence). This CDR3 is CSAHSGESYEQYF.

The chain uses TRBV11-3 and TRBJ2-1; with no DNA, the TCRdb D assignment of TRBD2 cannot be verified. Germline V gene sequence: CDR1 SGHNT, CDR2 YENEEA. The CDR3 runs 19 residues. The CDR3 loop is CASSPKGPLAGGPYNEQFF.

The chain has TRBV7-3 and TRBJ2-1. Germline V gene sequence: CDR1 SGHTA, CDR2 FQGTGA. CDR3 length: 15 residues. The CDR3 protein is CASSRSGGSYNEQFF.

The chain carries TRBV29-1 and TRBJ2-7; lacking DNA, the TRBD1 call made by TCRdb goes unchecked. CDR1 is SQVTM, CDR2 ANQGSEA, per germline. There are 13 residues in the CDR3. CDR3 region: CSVHQGQEYEQYF.